This entry concerns a single T cell receptor beta chain. The entry originates in a study of blood T cell repertoires in COVID-19. Germline V gene lookup returns CDR1 SEHNR and CDR2 FQNEAQ (reference sequence). CDR3 length equals 15 residues. The V end lost 1 base, the J end lost 4 bases, and 13 bases lay between the germline ends. The table came from immunoSEQ multiplex PCR; TCRdb's copy has only in-frame clones and leaves some out. The repertoire has some 70,000 clones, 80% to 90% of them found once; the top ten carry roughly 1.4%. The sample was peripheral blood. This TCR came from a woman aged 55-70 years with acute or convalescent COVID-19. This sequence joins TRBV7-9 and TRBJ1-1; TRBD1 might be the D (5 bases). The CDR3 protein is CASSLGTTVSTEAFF. The CDR3 bases are TGTGCCAGCAGCTTAGGGACGACAGTAAGCACTGAAGCTTTCTTT.